One sample yielded the 12 T cell receptor beta chains listed below, sequenced in a study of OX40 agonist ivuxolimab in advanced cancers. TCRdb's table, derived via immunoSEQ multiplex PCR, lists solely in-frame clones and lacks some. The table lists almost 80,000 clones, 80% to 90% of them singletons. Sequenced material: CD4+ or CD8+ T cells sorted from blood, taken in a trial of the OX40 agonist ivuxolimab. Source of these receptors: an adult with an advanced solid tumor such as melanoma, head and neck, liver or kidney cancer.

The V and J genes are TRBV5-6 and TRBJ1-3; possibly TRBD1 for D (6 bases). Trimming stripped 0 bases from V and 6 bases from J, with 7 bases between. The V gene's germline CDR1 is SGHDT and CDR2 YYEEEE. This CDR3 is 13 amino acids long. The CDR3 sequence is CASSLDRANTIYF. In DNA form, the CDR3 reads TGTGCCAGCAGCTTGGACAGGGCAAACACCATATATTTT. Based on the CDR3 plus reference TRBV5-6 and TRBJ1-3, the full variable domain is DAGVTQSPTHLIKTRGQQVTLRCSPKSGHDTVSWYQQALGQGPQFIFQYYEEEERQRGNFPDRFSGHQFPNYSSELNVNALLLGDSALYLCASSLDRANTIYFGEGSWLTVV.

Many counts were recorded for this clone. The rearrangement links TRBV5-6 to TRBJ1-1; the D is unclear. CDR1 and CDR2 (germline): SGHDT, YYEEEE. V was pared by 3 bases and J by 0 bases, with 6 bases between. There are 13 residues in the CDR3. The CDR3 loop is CASSSIMNTEAFF. The CDR3, as DNA: TGTGCCAGCAGCTCCATAATGAACACTGAAGCTTTCTTT.

This rearrangement joins TRBV30 to TRBJ1-4; D uncertain. V was pared by 4 bases and J by 8 bases, with 20 bases between. The V gene's germline CDR1 is GTSNPN and CDR2 SVGIG (reference sequence). This CDR3 is 15 amino acids long. CDR3 protein: CAWNLVAGWPEKLFF. The CDR3 bases are TGTGCCTGGAATCTCGTAGCAGGATGGCCAGAAAAACTGTTTTTT.

The chain has TRBV4-1 and TRBJ1-2, with TRBD1 matching over 9 bases. In germline, CDR1 is MGHRA, CDR2 YSYEKL. Trimming at V came to 4 bases and at J to 6 bases, leaving 6 bases not matched to a gene. This CDR3 is 14 amino acids long. The CDR3 region has the DNA TGCGCCAGCAGCCTATTGACAGGGGGGGATGGCTACACCTTC. The encoded protein is CASSLLTGGDGYTF.

The DNA for the CDR3 is TGTGCCAGTAGAAACCGGGGCGGACGTAACTACGAGCAGTACTTC. As protein: CASRNRGGRNYEQYF. V usage is TRBV19 and J usage is TRBJ2-7; D may correspond to TRBD1 or TRBD2 (5 bases each). V lost 6 bases and J 3 bases, leaving 18 bases between the germline ends. The CDR3 runs to 15 residues. Germline V gene data show CDR1 as LNHDA and CDR2 as SQIVND (reference sequence).

Details on this clone: This CDR3 is also generated by other DNA sequences in the sample. The chain employs TRBV28 and TRBJ1-2, with no clear D. Germline assignment: CDR1 MDHEN and CDR2 SYDVKM. The V end was cut by 2 bases, the J end by 5 bases, with 6 bases between. The CDR3 has 12 amino acids. This chain's CDR3 is CASSLTGYGYTF. In DNA, the CDR3 is TGTGCCAGCAGTTTAACCGGGTATGGCTACACCTTC.

In this sample, this clone turned up once. The chain employs TRBV6-5 and TRBJ1-6; TRBD1 matches 7 bases. The ends lost 2 bases at V and 11 bases at J; junction bases unmatched: 3. The CDR3 is 13 amino acids. CDR1 is MNHEY, CDR2 SVGAGI, per germline. The CDR3 bases are TGTGCCAGCAGTTACGGGACAGCGACACCCCTCCACTTT. It translates to CASSYGTATPLHF.

V usage is TRBV9 and J usage is TRBJ2-3; 9 bases are shared with TRBD2. There are 15 residues in the CDR3. The V segment lost 3 bases and the J segment 3 bases; nucleotides outside the gene matches: 5. Germline CDR1 and CDR2: SGDLS and YYNGEE. Here the CDR3 DNA reads TGTGCCAGCAGCGCCCCCAGCGGGAGGACAGATACGCAGTATTTT. Residues: CASSAPSGRTDTQYF.

The rearrangement links TRBV28 to TRBJ2-6; unclear D gene. The CDR3 has 16 residues. Germline CDR1 is MDHEN and CDR2 is SYDVKM. Trimming shortened V by 4 bases and J by 1 base, and 11 bases separated the two germline ends. The CDR3 nucleotides are TGTGCCAGCAGTTCCCCCTCTCTTTCTGGGGCCAACGTCCTGACTTTC. This gives the protein CASSSPSLSGANVLTF.

The chain couples TRBV2 to TRBJ1-1; unclear D gene. Deletions cut 6 bases from V and 5 bases from J, with 16 bases between. The CDR3 spans 14 residues. Germline V lookup: CDR1 SNHLY, CDR2 FYNNEI. CDR3 residues: CASRGPIVETEAFF. For the CDR3, the DNA is TGTGCCAGCAGGGGCCCGATAGTCGAGACTGAAGCTTTCTTT.

This clone appeared a few times. The chain carries TRBV4-2 and TRBJ2-7, with a possible D match to TRBD1 (5 bases). V lost 0 bases and J lost 6, with 15 bases in between. The CDR3 has 15 amino acids. The germline V gene encodes CDR1 LGHNA and CDR2 YNFKEQ. The CDR3 nucleotides are TGTGCCAGCAGCCAAGAGCCCCAGGGAAACCGCGAGCAGTACTTC. The encoded protein is CASSQEPQGNREQYF.

The rearrangement joins TRBV4-3 to TRBJ2-7, with D possibly matching TRBD1 (8 bases). With 0 bases removed from V and 5 bases from J, the gap between germline ends came to 14 bases. The length of the CDR3 is 15 residues. Germline CDR1 and CDR2: LGHNA and YSLEER. The CDR3 nucleotides are TGCGCCAGCAGCCAAGACCGGACAGGGAGGGACGAGCAGTACTTC. It yields the protein CASSQDRTGRDEQYF.